This T cell receptor (beta chain) stems from a study of blood T cell repertoires in COVID-19. Whole-study context: Donors in the United States, Italy and Spain gave samples during acute or convalescent COVID-19.

Clones were read by immunoSEQ multiplex PCR, and TCRdb kept only the in-frame ones, dropping some. This sample has about 180,000 clones, with around 85% found just once. Trimming at V came to 5 bases and at J to 1 base, leaving 12 bases not matched to a gene. The germline gives CDR1 SGHVS, CDR2 FQNEAQ. CDR3 length: 18 residues. Sequences were obtained from peripheral blood. J is TRBJ2-4 and V is TRBV7-8; 9 bases map to TRBD2. This TCR was sampled from an elderly woman with acute or convalescent COVID-19. The CDR3 DNA sequence: TGTGCCAGCAGCCAAACTAGCGGGTTAGGTGGTGCCAAAAACATTCAGTACTTC. Its protein is CASSQTSGLGGAKNIQYF.